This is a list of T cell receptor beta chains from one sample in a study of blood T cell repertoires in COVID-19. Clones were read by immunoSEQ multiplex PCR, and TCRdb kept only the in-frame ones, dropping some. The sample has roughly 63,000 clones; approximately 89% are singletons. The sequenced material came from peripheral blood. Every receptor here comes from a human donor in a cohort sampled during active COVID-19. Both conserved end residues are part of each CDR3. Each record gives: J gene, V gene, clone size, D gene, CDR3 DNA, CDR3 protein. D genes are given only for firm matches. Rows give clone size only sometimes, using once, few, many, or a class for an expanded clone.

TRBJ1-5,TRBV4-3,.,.,TGCGCCAGCAGCCAAGAATCAGGCCACAATCAGCCCCAGCATTTT,CASSQESGHNQPQHF
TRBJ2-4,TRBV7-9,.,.,TGTGCAGGTGGCGGGGAAAAAAACATTCAGTACTTC,CAGGGEKNIQYF
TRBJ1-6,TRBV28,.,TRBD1,TGTGCCAGCAGCTCCAAGACAGGGAGCTCCTATAATTCACCCCTCCACTTT,CASSSKTGSSYNSPLHF
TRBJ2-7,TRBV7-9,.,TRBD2,TGTGCCAGCAGCCCAGGACGGGGGGTCTCCTACGAGCAGTACTTC,CASSPGRGVSYEQYF
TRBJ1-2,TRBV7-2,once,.,TGTGCCAGCAGCTCCTCGACAGACCTTCTGAACGACACCTTC,CASSSSTDLLNDTF
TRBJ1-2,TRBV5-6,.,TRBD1,TGTGCCAGCAGCACTTCGGGACAGTCCTATGGCTACACCTTC,CASSTSGQSYGYTF
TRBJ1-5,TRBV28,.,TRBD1,TGTGCCATACACCCAGGGGGCCGTGAAAATCAGCCCCAGCATTTT,CAIHPGGRENQPQHF
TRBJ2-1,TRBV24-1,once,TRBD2,TGTGCCACCAGTGATCCCGGGGGTAGCGGGAGCTACAATGAGCAGTTCTTC,CATSDPGGSGSYNEQFF
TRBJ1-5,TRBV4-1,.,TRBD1,TGCGCCAGCAGCTCCCGACAGGGGAGGCAGCCCCAGCATTTT,CASSSRQGRQPQHF
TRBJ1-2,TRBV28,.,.,TGTGCCAGCAGTTTATCCCGGGACACCTATGGCTACACCTTC,CASSLSRDTYGYTF
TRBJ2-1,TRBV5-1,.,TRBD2,TGCGCCAGCAGCGTCGGACTAGCGGGCTACAATGAGCAGTTCTTC,CASSVGLAGYNEQFF
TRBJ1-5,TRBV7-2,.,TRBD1,TGTGCCAGCAGCCCCGACAGGGCCCCCCAGCCCCAGCATTTT,CASSPDRAPQPQHF
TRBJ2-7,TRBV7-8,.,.,TGTGCCAGCAGCTCCCGTCGACTAGTACACTACGAGCAGTACTTC,CASSSRRLVHYEQYF
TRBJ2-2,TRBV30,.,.,TGTGCCTGGAACACAAACACCGGGGAGCTGTTTTTT,CAWNTNTGELFF
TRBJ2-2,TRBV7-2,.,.,TGTGCCAGCAGCTTAAAATTTGTCCGGACCGGGGAGCTGTTTTTT,CASSLKFVRTGELFF
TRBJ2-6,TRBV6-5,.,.,TGTGCCACCTCCAGACAGAACTCTGGGGCCAACGTCCTGACTTTC,CATSRQNSGANVLTF
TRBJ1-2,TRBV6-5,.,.,TGTGCCAGCAACCCGACAGACCCCTATGGCTACACCTTC,CASNPTDPYGYTF
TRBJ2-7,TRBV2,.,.,TGTGCCAGCAGTGAAAGGAAGTTCGTAGGGGACGAGCAGTACTTC,CASSERKFVGDEQYF
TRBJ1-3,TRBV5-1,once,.,TGCGCCAGCAGCTCTGACAGTGGCTCTGGAAACACCATATATTTT,CASSSDSGSGNTIYF
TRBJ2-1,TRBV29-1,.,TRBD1,TGCAGCTCTACGACCGGGACAGGACCCTACAATGAGCAGTTCTTC,CSSTTGTGPYNEQFF
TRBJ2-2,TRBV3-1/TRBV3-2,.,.,TGTGCCAGCAGCCGAGGAGGGGGCAGGGGAAACACCGGGGAGCTGTTTTTT,CASSRGGGRGNTGELFF
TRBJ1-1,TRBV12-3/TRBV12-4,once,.,TGTGCCAGCAGTTTGACGGGAAACACTGAAGCTTTCTTT,CASSLTGNTEAFF
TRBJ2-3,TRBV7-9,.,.,TGTGCCAGCAGCTGGGACTGGGGCAGTAGCACAGATACGCAGTATTTT,CASSWDWGSSTDTQYF
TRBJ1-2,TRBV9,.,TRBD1,TGTGCCAGCAGCTCTCACGACAGGGGGGAAGGTGGCTACACCTTC,CASSSHDRGEGGYTF
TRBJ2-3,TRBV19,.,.,TGTGCCAGTAGCCTCCAGGGTTGGGCAGATACGCAGTATTTT,CASSLQGWADTQYF
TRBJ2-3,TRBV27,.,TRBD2,TGTGCCAGCAGTTTATTCACTAGCGGGGGGGACACAGATACGCAGTATTTT,CASSLFTSGGDTDTQYF
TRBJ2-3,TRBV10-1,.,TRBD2,TGCGCCACCGAGAGCGGGAGCGCAGACCGCACAGATACGCAGTATTTT,CATESGSADRTDTQYF
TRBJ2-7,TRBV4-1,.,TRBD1,TGCGCCAGCAGCCAGCCTGGGACAGCGACATCCTACGAGCAGTACTTC,CASSQPGTATSYEQYF
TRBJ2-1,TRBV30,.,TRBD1,TGTGCCTCAGGACAGGCCAATGAGCAGTTCTTC,CASGQANEQFF
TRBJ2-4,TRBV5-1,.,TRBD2,TGCGCCAGCAGCTCCGAACTAGCGGGGGGCAAAAACATTCAGTACTTC,CASSSELAGGKNIQYF
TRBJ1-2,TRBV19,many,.,TGTGCCAGTAGTTTAACGGATCGGGAATATGGCTACACCTTC,CASSLTDREYGYTF
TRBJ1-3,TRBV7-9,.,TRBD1,TGTGCCAACAGTCAGGGGGCGGCTGGAAACACCATATATTTT,CANSQGAAGNTIYF
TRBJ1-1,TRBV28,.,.,TGTGCCAGCAGTTTAATCCTAGGGGCTGGGGACACTGAAGCTTTCTTT,CASSLILGAGDTEAFF
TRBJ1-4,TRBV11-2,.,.,TGTGCCAGCAGCTTATCGGGAGGGGGTGCTAATGAAAAACTGTTTTTT,CASSLSGGGANEKLFF
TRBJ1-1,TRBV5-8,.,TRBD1,TGTGCCAGCAGCTCGACCAACAGGGGCGACACTGAAGCTTTCTTT,CASSSTNRGDTEAFF
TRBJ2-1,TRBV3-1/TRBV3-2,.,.,TGTGCCAGCAGCCAGCGCGGGGCCAGGGTATCGTTCTTC,CASSQRGARVSFF
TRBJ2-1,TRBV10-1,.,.,TGCGCCAGCAGTCGGCGGGACAGCTCCTACAATGAGCAGTTCTTC,CASSRRDSSYNEQFF
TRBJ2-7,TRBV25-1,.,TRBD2,TGTGCCAGCATTGGACTAGCGGGGGACGAGCAGTACTTC,CASIGLAGDEQYF
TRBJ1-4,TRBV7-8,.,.,TGTGCCAGCAGCTTCCCGGGGGCTAATGAAAAACTGTTTTTT,CASSFPGANEKLFF
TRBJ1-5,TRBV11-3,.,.,TGTGCCAGCAGCCGGGGACTCCTGGGGGATAGCAATCAGCCCCAGCATTTT,CASSRGLLGDSNQPQHF
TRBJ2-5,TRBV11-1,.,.,TGTGCCAGCAGTCGCCAAGAGACCCAGTACTTC,CASSRQETQYF
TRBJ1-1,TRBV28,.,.,TGTGCCAGCAGCACGACAGGTTTGGGGGCGAGCACTGAAGCTTTCTTT,CASSTTGLGASTEAFF